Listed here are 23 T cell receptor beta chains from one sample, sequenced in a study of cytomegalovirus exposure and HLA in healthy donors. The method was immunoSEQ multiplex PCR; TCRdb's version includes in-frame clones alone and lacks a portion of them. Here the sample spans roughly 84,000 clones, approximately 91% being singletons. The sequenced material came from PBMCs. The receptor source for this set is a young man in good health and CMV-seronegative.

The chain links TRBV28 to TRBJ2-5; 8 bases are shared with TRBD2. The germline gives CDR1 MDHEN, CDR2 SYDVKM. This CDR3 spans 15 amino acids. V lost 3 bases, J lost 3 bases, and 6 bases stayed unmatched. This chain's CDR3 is CASSLAGSGEETQYF. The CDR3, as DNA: TGTGCCAGCAGTTTGGCTGGTAGCGGGGAAGAGACCCAGTACTTC.

CDR3 in DNA: TGTGCCAGCAGCTCGCGCGGGGTACGCACAGATACGCAGTATTTT. Translated, it gives CASSSRGVRTDTQYF. This chain joins TRBV11-2 and TRBJ2-3, with D perhaps TRBD2 (6 bases). The CDR3 consists of 15 residues. CDR1 is SGHAT, CDR2 FQNNGV, per germline. With 4 bases removed from V and 1 base from J, the gap between germline ends came to 12 bases.

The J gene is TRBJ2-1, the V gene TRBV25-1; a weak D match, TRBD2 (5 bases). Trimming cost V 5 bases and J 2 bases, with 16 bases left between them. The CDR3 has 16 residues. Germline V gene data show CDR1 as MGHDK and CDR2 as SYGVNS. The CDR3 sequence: CASSMGTSSTYNEQFF. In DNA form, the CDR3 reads TGTGCCAGCAGTATGGGAACTAGTTCCACCTACAATGAGCAGTTCTTC.

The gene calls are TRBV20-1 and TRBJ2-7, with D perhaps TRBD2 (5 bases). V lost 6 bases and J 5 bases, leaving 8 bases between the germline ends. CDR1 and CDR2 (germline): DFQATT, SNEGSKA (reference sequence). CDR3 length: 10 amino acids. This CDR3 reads CSASGHEQYF. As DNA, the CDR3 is TGCAGTGCCAGCGGTCACGAGCAGTACTTC.

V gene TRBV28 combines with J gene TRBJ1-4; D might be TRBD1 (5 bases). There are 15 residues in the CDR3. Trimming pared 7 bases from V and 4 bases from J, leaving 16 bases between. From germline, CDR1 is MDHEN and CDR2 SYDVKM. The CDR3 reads CASTPFTGDNEKLFF. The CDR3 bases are TGTGCCAGCACCCCCTTCACAGGAGATAATGAAAAACTGTTTTTT.

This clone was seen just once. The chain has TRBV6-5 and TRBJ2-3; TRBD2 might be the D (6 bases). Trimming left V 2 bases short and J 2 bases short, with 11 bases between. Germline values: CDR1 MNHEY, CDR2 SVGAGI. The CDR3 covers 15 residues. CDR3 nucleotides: TGTGCCAGCAGTTACGGGGGGTTCTCCACAGATACGCAGTATTTT. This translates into CASSYGGFSTDTQYF.

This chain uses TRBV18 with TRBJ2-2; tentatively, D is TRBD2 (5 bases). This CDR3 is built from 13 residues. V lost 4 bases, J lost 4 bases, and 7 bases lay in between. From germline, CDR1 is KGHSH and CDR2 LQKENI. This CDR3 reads CASSLTSTGELFF. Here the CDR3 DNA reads TGTGCCAGCTCACTCACTAGCACCGGGGAGCTGTTTTTT.

CDR3 amino acids: CASSLAGPRQGDTGELFF. DNA of the CDR3: TGTGCCAGCAGCTTAGCTGGCCCGAGACAGGGCGACACCGGGGAGCTGTTTTTT. The chain links TRBV7-8 to TRBJ2-2; 7 positions match TRBD1. From germline, CDR1 is SGHVS and CDR2 FQNEAQ. The V gene end was trimmed by 0 bases and the J gene end by 3 bases; junction bases not matched to a gene: 10. This CDR3 is built from 18 residues.

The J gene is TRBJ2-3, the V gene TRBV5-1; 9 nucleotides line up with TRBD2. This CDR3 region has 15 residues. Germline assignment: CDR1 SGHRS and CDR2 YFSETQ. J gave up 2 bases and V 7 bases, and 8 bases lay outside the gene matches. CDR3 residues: CASSGQGLATDTQYF. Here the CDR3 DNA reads TGCGCCAGCTCGGGGCAGGGACTAGCCACAGATACGCAGTATTTT. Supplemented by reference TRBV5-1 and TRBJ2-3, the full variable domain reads KAGVTQTPRYLIKTRGQQVTLSCSPISGHRSVSWYQQTPGQGLQFLFEYFSETQRNKGNFPGRFSGRQFSNSRSEMNVSTLELGDSALYLCASSGQGLATDTQYFGPGTRLTVL.

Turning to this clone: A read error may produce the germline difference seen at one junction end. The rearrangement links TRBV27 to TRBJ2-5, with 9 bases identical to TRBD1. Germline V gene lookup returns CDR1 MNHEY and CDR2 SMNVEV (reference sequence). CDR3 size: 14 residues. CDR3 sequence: CASRLQGAGETQYF. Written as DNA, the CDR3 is TGTGCCAGCCGTTTACAGGGGGCCGGAGAGACCCAGTACTTC.

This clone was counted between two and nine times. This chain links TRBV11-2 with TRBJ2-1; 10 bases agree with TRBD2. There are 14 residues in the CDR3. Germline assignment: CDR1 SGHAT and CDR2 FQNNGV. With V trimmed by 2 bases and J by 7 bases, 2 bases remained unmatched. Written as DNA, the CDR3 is TGTGCCAGCAGCTTAAGCGGGGGGGCAAATGAGCAGTTCTTC. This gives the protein CASSLSGGANEQFF.

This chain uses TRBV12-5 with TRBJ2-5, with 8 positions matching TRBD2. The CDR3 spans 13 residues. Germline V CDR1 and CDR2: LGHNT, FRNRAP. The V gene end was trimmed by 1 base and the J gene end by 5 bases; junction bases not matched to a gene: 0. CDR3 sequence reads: CASGLAGGETQYF. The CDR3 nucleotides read TGTGCTAGTGGTTTGGCGGGGGGGGAGACCCAGTACTTC.

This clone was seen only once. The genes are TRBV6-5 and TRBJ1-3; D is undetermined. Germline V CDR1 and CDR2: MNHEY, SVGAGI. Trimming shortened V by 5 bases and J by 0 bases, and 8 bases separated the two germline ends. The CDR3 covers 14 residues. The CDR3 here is CASSTEFSGNTIYF. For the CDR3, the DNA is TGTGCCAGCAGTACTGAGTTCTCTGGAAACACCATATATTTT.

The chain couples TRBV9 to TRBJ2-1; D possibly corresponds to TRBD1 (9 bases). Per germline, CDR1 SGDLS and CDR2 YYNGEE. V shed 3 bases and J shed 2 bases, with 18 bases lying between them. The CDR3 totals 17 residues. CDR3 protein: CASSAPGGTGTYNEQFF. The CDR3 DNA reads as TGTGCCAGCAGCGCCCCGGGGGGGACAGGGACCTACAATGAGCAGTTCTTC.

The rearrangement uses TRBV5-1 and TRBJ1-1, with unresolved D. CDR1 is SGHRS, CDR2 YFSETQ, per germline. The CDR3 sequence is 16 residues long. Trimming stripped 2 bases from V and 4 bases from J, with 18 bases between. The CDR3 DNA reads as TGCGCCAGCAGCTTTGATTTCATGGTGAGAATCACTGAAGCTTTCTTT. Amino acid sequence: CASSFDFMVRITEAFF.

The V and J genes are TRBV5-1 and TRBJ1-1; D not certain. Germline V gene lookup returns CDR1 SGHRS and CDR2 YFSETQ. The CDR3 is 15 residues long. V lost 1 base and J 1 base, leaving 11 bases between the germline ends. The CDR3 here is CASSLMEQPNTEAFF. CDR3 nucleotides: TGCGCCAGCAGCTTGATGGAGCAGCCGAACACTGAAGCTTTCTTT. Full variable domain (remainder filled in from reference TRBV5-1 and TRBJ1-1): KAGVTQTPRYLIKTRGQQVTLSCSPISGHRSVSWYQQTPGQGLQFLFEYFSETQRNKGNFPGRFSGRQFSNSRSEMNVSTLELGDSALYLCASSLMEQPNTEAFFGQGTRLTVV.

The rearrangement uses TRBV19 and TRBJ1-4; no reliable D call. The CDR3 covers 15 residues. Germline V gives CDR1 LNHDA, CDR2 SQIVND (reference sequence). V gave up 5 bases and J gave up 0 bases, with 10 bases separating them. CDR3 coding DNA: TGTGCCAGTAGTGCATACATCGCAACTAATGAAAAACTGTTTTTT. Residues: CASSAYIATNEKLFF.

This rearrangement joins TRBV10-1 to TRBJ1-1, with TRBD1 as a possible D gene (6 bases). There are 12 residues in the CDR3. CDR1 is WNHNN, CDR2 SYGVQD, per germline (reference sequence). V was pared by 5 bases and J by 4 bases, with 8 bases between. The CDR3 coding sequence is TGCGCCAGCAGTCAAGGGGGCACTGAAGCTTTCTTT. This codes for CASSQGGTEAFF.

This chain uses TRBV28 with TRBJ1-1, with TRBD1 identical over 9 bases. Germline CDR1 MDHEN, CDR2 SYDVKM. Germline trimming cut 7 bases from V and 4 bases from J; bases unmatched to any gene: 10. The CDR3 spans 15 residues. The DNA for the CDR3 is TGTGCCAGCACCCAGGGACAGGGTTACGGCACTGAAGCTTTCTTT. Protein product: CASTQGQGYGTEAFF.

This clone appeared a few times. CDR3 coding DNA: TGTGCCAGCAGCTTAGTGCAGATGAATTCACCCCTCCACTTT. It codes for CASSLVQMNSPLHF. The chain carries TRBV7-9 and TRBJ1-6; D unresolved. V shed 1 base and J shed 7 bases, with 8 bases lying between them. Looked up from germline, CDR1 is SEHNR and CDR2 is FQNEAQ (reference sequence). This CDR3 is built from 14 residues.

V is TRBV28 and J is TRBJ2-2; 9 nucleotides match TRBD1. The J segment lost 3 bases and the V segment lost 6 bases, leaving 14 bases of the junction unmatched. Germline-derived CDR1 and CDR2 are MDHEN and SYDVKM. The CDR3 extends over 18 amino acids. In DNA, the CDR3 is TGTGCCAGCAGGTTGACCCCCGGGACAGGGCGTGACACCGGGGAGCTGTTTTTT. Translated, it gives CASRLTPGTGRDTGELFF.

CDR3: CASRQMTGSGELFF. The CDR3 region has the DNA TGTGCCAGCAGGCAGATGACAGGGTCCGGGGAGCTGTTTTTT. The gene calls are TRBV6-5 and TRBJ2-2, with 7 bases fitting TRBD1. The CDR3 loop spans 14 amino acids. The germline V gene has CDR1 MNHEY and CDR2 SVGAGI. Losses at the gene ends were 6 bases for V and 6 bases for J; bases not matched to a gene: 7.

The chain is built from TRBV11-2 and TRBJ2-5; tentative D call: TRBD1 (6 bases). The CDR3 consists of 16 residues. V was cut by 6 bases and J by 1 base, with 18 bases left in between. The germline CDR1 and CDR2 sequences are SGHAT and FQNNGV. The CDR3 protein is CASSPGDKIIQETQYF. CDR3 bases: TGTGCCAGCAGTCCTGGGGACAAAATCATCCAAGAGACCCAGTACTTC. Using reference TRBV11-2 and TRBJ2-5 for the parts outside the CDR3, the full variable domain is EAGVAQSPRYKIIEKRQSVAFWCNPISGHATLYWYQQILGQGPKLLIQFQNNGVVDDSQLPKDRFSAERLKGVDSTLKIQPAKLEDSAVYLCASSPGDKIIQETQYFGPGTRLLVL.